This T cell receptor beta chain was found in a study of OX40 agonist ivuxolimab in advanced cancers. Study background: Patients were treated with intravenous ivuxolimab, dosed at 0.01 to 10 mg/kg and infused every 2 weeks. The dose-escalation cohort had hepatocellular carcinoma, melanoma, renal cell or head and neck cancer. Regarding the study as a whole: What antigens the expanded peripheral T cells recognized was never established. CD8+ T cells were the subset that, on average, had more expanded clones than CD4+.

In the case of this clone: Its target is not known.

Assay: immunoSEQ multiplex PCR; the TCRdb copy retains only in-frame clones and omits some. The sample has tens of thousands of clones; 75% to 90% are singletons. Germline CDR1 reads KGHSH; CDR2 reads LQKENI. CDR3 length: 15 residues. V trimming: 2 bases; J trimming: 3 bases; junction bases outside the gene matches: 1. This receptor was taken from an adult with an advanced solid tumor such as melanoma, head and neck, liver or kidney cancer. The rearrangement joins TRBV18 to TRBJ2-3; 11 positions match TRBD2. Material: CD4+ or CD8+ T cells sorted from blood, obtained in a trial of the OX40 agonist ivuxolimab. In DNA, the CDR3 is TGTGCCAGCTCACCAACTAGCGGGAGTACAGATACGCAGTATTTT. As protein: CASSPTSGSTDTQYF.